The entry that follows covers one T cell receptor beta chain sequence. There is no known antigen for this receptor. Base-call qualities are not available, and no considerably larger clone is one nucleotide away. This sample is part of a study of blood T cell repertoires in COVID-19 (TCRdb year 2020). Regarding the study in general: Collaborator samples came from the United States, Italy and Spain and covered acute and convalescent phases of COVID-19. The prospective study material was composed of cDNA or gDNA derived from T cells, B-cell-depleted T cells, or PBMCs. The dataset comprised deeply sampled blood TCRbeta repertoires from subjects exposed to, actively infected with, or recovered from COVID-19. The repertoires were made available in a free public database intended to serve as a resource for research on the immune response to SARS-CoV-2. Samples came from the ongoing ImmuneRACE study (first 160 participants) plus 1,254 subjects from 6 global collaborators. Nearly every sample came with metadata listing a de-identified subject ID, COVID-19 status, age in years and sex. Where available, HLA class I and class II types were taken from metadata supplied by the sample provider and were not determined by assay-based typing.

Each collaborating institution followed its own protocols to collect whole blood in K2EDTA tubes. Collaborator samples were shipped for TCRbeta analysis as frozen whole blood, isolated PBMCs, or DNA extracted from either sample type. Points the paper makes about the study in general: Clinical and demographic metadata were provided uncurated, with the amount varying by source and participant.

The immunoSEQ Assay, a bias-controlled multiplex PCR, was used to amplify TCRbeta CDR3 regions from genomic DNA. The source study handled its data this way. The number of nucleated cells in each sample was estimated by amplification of reference gene primers within the assay. Sequence reads were collapsed and filtered to measure the absolute abundance of every unique TCRbeta CDR3 rearrangement. For each sample, productive Simpson clonality was calculated by taking the square root of Simpson's diversity index across productive rearrangements. TCRdb mirrors the immuneACCESS table, restricted to in-frame sequences. Some clones are absent from its copies; in checked studies, under half trace to an unresolved V gene, and the reason for the others is unknown. That table gives V, J and clone size, and the DNA gave D and trimming. In this sample the table shows fewer than 250,000 clones, approximately 90% of which occur a single time. About 4.8% of the sample comes from the top ten.

The CDR3 holds 15 amino acids from the cysteine to the phenylalanine. The DNA shown is the 45-base CDR3, in frame from base 1. V is pared back by 1 base and J by 5 bases, with 12 bases lying between the germline termini. The germline V gene (reference sequence) yields LGHDT for CDR1 and YNNKEL for CDR2. The rearranged chain carries TRBV3-1 (or the pseudogene TRBV3-2) and TRBJ1-5; a tentative D match to TRBD1 spans 5 bases. The sample was peripheral blood. The receptor was derived from a man aged 50 or older with acute or convalescent COVID-19. The CDR3 protein is CASSQVSGPHQPQHF. The DNA sequence reads TGTGCCAGCAGCCAAGTTTCAGGGCCGCATCAGCCCCAGCATTTT.